A selection of T cell receptor beta chains follows, all from one sample in a study of PD-1 blockade in mismatch repair-deficient tumors. Some clones are missing from TCRdb's copy, which holds only in-frame ones; the method was immunoSEQ multiplex PCR. The data hold approximately 100,000 clones, with under 90% observed a single time. The material sequenced was peripheral blood, taken roughly 35 weeks after starting pembrolizumab. The receptors were gathered from an adult with mismatch repair-deficient cancer. CDR3s include the opening cysteine and the closing phenylalanine or tryptophan. The D gene is left open where the match is weak. Expanded clones are given a class, and other clones once, few, many or no size at all.

CASSRDGSSGNTIYF,TGCGCCAGCAGCAGGGACGGCAGCTCTGGAAACACCATATATTTT,-,TRBJ1-3,-,TRBV5-1
CATGSDNQPQHF,TGTGCCACCGGATCGGACAATCAGCCCCAGCATTTT,-,TRBJ1-5,-,TRBV10-3
CASSLGDRLDNTGELFF,TGTGCCAGCAGCCTAGGGGATAGGCTAGACAACACCGGGGAGCTGTTTTTT,-,TRBJ2-2,-,TRBV11-3
CASSRDRDRIYEQYF,TGTGCCAGCAGCCGAGACCGGGACAGAATATACGAGCAGTACTTC,TRBD1,TRBJ2-7,-,TRBV7-2
CASSGAALLHNEQFF,TGTGCCAGCAGTGGGGCGGCACTCCTACACAATGAGCAGTTCTTC,-,TRBJ2-1,-,TRBV6-1
CASSQDRGARLNGYTF,TGCGCCAGCAGCCAAGATAGGGGGGCGCGGTTAAATGGCTACACCTTC,-,TRBJ1-2,-,TRBV11-2
CASSTGQRALEKLFF,TGTGCCAGTAGTACGGGACAGAGGGCCCTAGAAAAACTGTTTTTT,TRBD1,TRBJ1-4,-,TRBV19
CASSETRTEQYF,TGTGCCAGCAGTGAAACGCGGACCGAGCAGTACTTC,-,TRBJ2-7,-,TRBV6-1
CASSPEQGYNEQFF,TGTGCCAGCAGCCCGGAACAGGGGTACAATGAGCAGTTCTTC,TRBD1,TRBJ2-1,-,TRBV5-8
CASSELGQINTEAFF,TGCGCCAGCAGCGAACTAGGACAGATCAACACTGAAGCTTTCTTT,-,TRBJ1-1,-,TRBV4-1
CASSLTGTSGYNEQFF,TGCGCCAGCAGCTTAACCGGGACTAGCGGGTACAATGAGCAGTTCTTC,TRBD2,TRBJ2-1,-,TRBV5-1
CASTEPGMSSYNEQFF,TGTGCCAGCACCGAGCCCGGGATGAGCTCCTACAATGAGCAGTTCTTC,-,TRBJ2-1,-,TRBV2
CASSQVGGQPQHF,TGCGCCAGCAGCCAAGTGGGGGGACAGCCCCAGCATTTT,-,TRBJ1-5,once,TRBV4-1
CASSRKREGPNEQFF,TGTGCCAGCAGCAGAAAGCGGGAGGGCCCGAATGAGCAGTTCTTC,TRBD2,TRBJ2-1,-,TRBV5-4
CASSISWQVSTDTQYF,TGTGCCAGTAGTATTTCCTGGCAGGTGAGCACAGATACGCAGTATTTT,-,TRBJ2-3,-,TRBV19
CASSFGSNSYEQYF,TGTGCCAGCAGCTTCGGGAGTAATTCCTACGAGCAGTACTTC,-,TRBJ2-7,few,TRBV7-9
CASSPIQSGNTIYF,TGTGCCAGCTCACCAATACAAAGTGGAAACACCATATATTTT,-,TRBJ1-3,-,TRBV18
CASSLGTGSFNEQFF,TGTGCCAGCAGTCTGGGGACAGGGTCGTTTAATGAGCAGTTCTTC,TRBD1,TRBJ2-1,-,TRBV6-4
CASSSRPGNQPQHF,TGTGCCAGCTCGTCCCGGCCGGGCAATCAGCCCCAGCATTTT,-,TRBJ1-5,-,TRBV27
CASSSSGAGSF,TGTGCCAGCAGCTCGTCCGGGGCCGGGTCCTTC,-,TRBJ1-2,-,TRBV5-6
CASSTGLALVETQYF,TGTGCCAGCAGCACCGGACTAGCTTTGGTGGAGACCCAGTACTTC,TRBD2,TRBJ2-5,once,TRBV5-4
CASSKTPGGTGYGYTF,TGTGCCAGTTCAAAAACCCCCGGGGGGACGGGCTATGGCTACACCTTC,-,TRBJ1-2,once,TRBV19
CASSQTVYNEQFF,TGTGCCAGCAGCCAGACAGTCTACAATGAGCAGTTCTTC,-,TRBJ2-1,-,TRBV7-9
CASSSPQGDYEQYF,TGTGCCAGCAGCTCCCCACAGGGGGACTACGAGCAGTACTTC,TRBD1,TRBJ2-7,-,TRBV5-4
CASSLDREGTDTQYF,TGTGCCAGCAGCTTAGACCGGGAGGGCACAGATACGCAGTATTTT,TRBD2,TRBJ2-3,-,TRBV7-6
CASGLEQGNIQYF,TGTGCTAGTGGTTTGGAGCAGGGGAACATTCAGTACTTC,-,TRBJ2-4,-,TRBV12-5